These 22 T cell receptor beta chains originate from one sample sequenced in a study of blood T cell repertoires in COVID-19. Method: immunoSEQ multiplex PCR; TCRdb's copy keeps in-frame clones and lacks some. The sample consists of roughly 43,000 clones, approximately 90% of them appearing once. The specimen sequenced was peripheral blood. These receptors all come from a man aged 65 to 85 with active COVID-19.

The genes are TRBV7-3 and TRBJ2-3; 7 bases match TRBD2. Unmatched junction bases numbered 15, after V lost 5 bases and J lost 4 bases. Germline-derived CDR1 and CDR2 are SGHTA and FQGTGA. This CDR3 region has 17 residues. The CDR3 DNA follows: TGTGCCAGCAGCCCGGGGTTTGGCGGGGGAATGTCAGATACGCAGTATTTT. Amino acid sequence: CASSPGFGGGMSDTQYF.

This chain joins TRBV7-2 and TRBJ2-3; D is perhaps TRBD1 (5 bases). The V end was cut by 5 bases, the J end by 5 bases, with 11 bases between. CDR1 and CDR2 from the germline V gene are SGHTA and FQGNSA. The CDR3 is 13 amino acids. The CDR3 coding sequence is TGTGCCAGCAGCGGACAAGGACAAGATACGCAGTATTTT. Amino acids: CASSGQGQDTQYF.

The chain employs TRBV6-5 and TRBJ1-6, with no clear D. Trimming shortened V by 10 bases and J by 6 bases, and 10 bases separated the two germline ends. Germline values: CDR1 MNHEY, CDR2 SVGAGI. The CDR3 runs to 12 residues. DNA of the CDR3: TGTGCCACCGGGTTCGTTAATTCACCCCTCCACTTT. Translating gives CATGFVNSPLHF.

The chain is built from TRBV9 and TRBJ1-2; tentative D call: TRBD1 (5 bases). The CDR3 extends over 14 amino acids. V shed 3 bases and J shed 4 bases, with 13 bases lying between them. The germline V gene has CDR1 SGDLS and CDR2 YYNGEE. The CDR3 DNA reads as TGTGCCAGCAGCGCGGGGGATGACTTCTATGGCTACACCTTC. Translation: CASSAGDDFYGYTF. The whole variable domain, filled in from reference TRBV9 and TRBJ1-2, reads DSGVTQTPKHLITATGQRVTLRCSPRSGDLSVYWYQQSLDQGLQFLIQYYNGEERAKGNILERFSAQQFPDLHSELNLSSLELGDSALYFCASSAGDDFYGYTFGSGTRLTVV.

The CDR3 spells CASSFDRGEGETQYF. CDR3 coding DNA: TGTGCCAGCAGCTTTGACAGGGGAGAAGGGGAGACCCAGTACTTC. This sequence joins TRBV5-6 and TRBJ2-5; TRBD1 matches 8 bases. Trimming took 2 bases from V and 5 from J; bases not matched to a gene: 8. The germline CDR1 and CDR2 sequences are SGHDT and YYEEEE. This CDR3 is 15 amino acids long.

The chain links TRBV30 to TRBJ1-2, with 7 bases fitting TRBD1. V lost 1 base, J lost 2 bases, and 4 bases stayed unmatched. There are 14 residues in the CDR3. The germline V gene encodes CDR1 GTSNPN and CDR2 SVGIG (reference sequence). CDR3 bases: TGTGCCTGGAGTGAATGGACAGGAAACTATGGCTACACCTTC. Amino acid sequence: CAWSEWTGNYGYTF.

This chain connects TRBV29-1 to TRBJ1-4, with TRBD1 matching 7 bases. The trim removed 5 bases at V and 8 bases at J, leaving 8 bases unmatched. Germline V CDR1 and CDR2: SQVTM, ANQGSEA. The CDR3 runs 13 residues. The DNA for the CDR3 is TGCAGCGTTTACGGGACAGCCTACGAAAAACTGTTTTTT. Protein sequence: CSVYGTAYEKLFF. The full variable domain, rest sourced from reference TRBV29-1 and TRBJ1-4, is SAVISQKPSRDICQRGTSLTIQCQVDSQVTMMFWYRQQPGQSLTLIATANQGSEATYESGFVIDKFPISRPNLTFSTLTVSNMSPEDSSIYLCSVYGTAYEKLFFGSGTQLSVL.

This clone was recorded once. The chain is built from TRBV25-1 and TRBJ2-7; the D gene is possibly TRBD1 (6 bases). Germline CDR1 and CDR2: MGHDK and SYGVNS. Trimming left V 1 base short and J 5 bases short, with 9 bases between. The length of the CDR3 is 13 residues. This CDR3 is CASSESPGDEQYF. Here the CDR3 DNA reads TGTGCCAGCAGTGAATCCCCAGGGGACGAGCAGTACTTC.

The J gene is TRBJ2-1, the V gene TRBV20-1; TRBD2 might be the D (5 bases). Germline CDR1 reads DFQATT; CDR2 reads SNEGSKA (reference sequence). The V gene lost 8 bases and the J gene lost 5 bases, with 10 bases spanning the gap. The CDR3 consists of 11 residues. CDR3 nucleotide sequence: TGCAGTCCCCGGGAAAACAATGAGCAGTTCTTC. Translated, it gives CSPRENNEQFF.

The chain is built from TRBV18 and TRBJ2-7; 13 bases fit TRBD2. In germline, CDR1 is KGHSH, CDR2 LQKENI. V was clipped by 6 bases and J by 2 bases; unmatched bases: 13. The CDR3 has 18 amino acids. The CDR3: CASSLTSGGTEGAYEQYF. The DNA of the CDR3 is TGTGCCAGCTCCCTGACTAGCGGGGGGACCGAGGGGGCCTACGAGCAGTACTTC.

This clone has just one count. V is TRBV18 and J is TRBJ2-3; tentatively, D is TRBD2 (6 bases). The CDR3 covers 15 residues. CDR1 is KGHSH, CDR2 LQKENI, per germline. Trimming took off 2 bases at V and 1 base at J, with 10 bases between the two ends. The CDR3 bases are TGTGCCAGCTCACCAGAGAAGCGGGGCACAGATACGCAGTATTTT. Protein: CASSPEKRGTDTQYF.

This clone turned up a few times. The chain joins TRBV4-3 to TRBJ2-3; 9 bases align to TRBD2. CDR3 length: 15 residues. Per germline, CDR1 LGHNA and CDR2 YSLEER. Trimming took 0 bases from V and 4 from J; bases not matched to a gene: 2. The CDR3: CASSQDGGGADTQYF. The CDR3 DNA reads TGCGCCAGCAGCCAAGACGGCGGGGGGGCAGATACGCAGTATTTT.

CDR3: CASSLDRGLMNTEAFF. The CDR3 DNA is TGCGCCAGCAGCTTGGACAGGGGGCTAATGAACACTGAAGCTTTCTTT. The V gene is TRBV5-1, the J gene TRBJ1-1; 9 bases fit TRBD1. Trimming took 0 bases from V and 0 from J; bases not matched to a gene: 3. CDR3 length equals 16 residues. The germline CDR1 and CDR2 sequences are SGHRS and YFSETQ. Using reference TRBV5-1 and TRBJ1-1 for the parts outside the CDR3, the full variable domain is KAGVTQTPRYLIKTRGQQVTLSCSPISGHRSVSWYQQTPGQGLQFLFEYFSETQRNKGNFPGRFSGRQFSNSRSEMNVSTLELGDSALYLCASSLDRGLMNTEAFFGQGTRLTVV.

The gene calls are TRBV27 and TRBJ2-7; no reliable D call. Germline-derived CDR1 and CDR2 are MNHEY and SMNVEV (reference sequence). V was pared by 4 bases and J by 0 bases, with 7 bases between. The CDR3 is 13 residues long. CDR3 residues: CASSSGYSYEQYF. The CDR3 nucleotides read TGTGCCAGCAGTTCCGGGTACTCCTACGAGCAGTACTTC.

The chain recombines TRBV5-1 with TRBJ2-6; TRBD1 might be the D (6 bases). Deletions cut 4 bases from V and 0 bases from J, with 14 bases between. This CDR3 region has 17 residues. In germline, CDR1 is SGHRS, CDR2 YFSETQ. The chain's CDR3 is CASSVLTGSSGANVLTF. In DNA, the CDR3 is TGCGCCAGCAGCGTCTTAACAGGGAGCTCTGGGGCCAACGTCCTGACTTTC.

The CDR3 loop reads CASSPIGTSGDVTDTQYF. The CDR3, as DNA: TGTGCCAGCAGCCCCATCGGGACTAGCGGCGATGTCACAGATACGCAGTATTTT. V gene TRBV3-1 (or the pseudogene TRBV3-2) combines with J gene TRBJ2-3; 11 bases agree with TRBD2. The CDR3 runs 18 residues. Germline CDR1 reads LGHDT; CDR2 reads YNNKEL (reference sequence). V shed 4 bases and J 2 bases; nucleotides not matched to a gene: 11.

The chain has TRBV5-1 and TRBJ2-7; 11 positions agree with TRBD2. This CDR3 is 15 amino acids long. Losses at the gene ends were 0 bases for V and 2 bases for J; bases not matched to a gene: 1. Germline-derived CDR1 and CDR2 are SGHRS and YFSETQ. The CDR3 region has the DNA TGCGCCAGCAGCTTGGTTAGCGGGGGGGCCTACGAGCAGTACTTC. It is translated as CASSLVSGGAYEQYF.

Written as DNA, the CDR3 is TGCGCCAGCAGCCAAGCGGGACTTTTGAACACTGAAGCTTTCTTT. Residues: CASSQAGLLNTEAFF. The V call is TRBV4-3, the J call TRBJ1-1, with a weak D call TRBD1 (5 bases). V was cut by 1 base and J by 0 bases, with 9 bases left in between. The CDR3 extends over 15 amino acids. In germline, CDR1 is LGHNA, CDR2 YSLEER.

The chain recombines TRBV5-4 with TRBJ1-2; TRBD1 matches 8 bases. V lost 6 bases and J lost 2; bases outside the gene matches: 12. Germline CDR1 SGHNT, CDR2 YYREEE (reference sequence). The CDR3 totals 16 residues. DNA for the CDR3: TGTGCCAGCACCACAGGACAGGGCTACCTAAACTATGGCTACACCTTC. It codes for CASTTGQGYLNYGYTF.

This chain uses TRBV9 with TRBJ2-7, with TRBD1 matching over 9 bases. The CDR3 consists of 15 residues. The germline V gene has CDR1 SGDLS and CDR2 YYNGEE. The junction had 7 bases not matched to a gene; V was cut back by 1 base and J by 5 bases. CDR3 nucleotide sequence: TGTGCCAGCAGCGTACCACGGACAGGGGCCCACGAGCAGTACTTC. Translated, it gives CASSVPRTGAHEQYF.

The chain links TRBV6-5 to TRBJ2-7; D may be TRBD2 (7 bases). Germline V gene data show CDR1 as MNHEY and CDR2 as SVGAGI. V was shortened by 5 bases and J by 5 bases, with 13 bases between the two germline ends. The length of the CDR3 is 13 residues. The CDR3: CASSTRGAHEQYF. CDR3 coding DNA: TGTGCCAGCAGTACCCGGGGGGCCCACGAGCAGTACTTC.

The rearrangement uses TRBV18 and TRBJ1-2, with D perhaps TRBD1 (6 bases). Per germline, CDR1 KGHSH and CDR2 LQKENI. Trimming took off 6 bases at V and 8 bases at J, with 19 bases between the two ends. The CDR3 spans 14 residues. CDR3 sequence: CASSPTQGSLGYTF. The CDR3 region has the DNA TGTGCCAGCTCTCCAACACAGGGTAGCTTGGGCTACACCTTC.